One sample yielded the 8 T cell receptor beta chains listed below, sequenced in a study of blood T cells in healthy people across ages. A second PCR, run for about 7 to 11 cycles, used a sample-barcoded 5' primer plus a J-beta primer mix. TCRdb re-derived calls from the 5' RACE reads in MiXCR, one entry per CDR3 protein. The sample includes about a million distinct CDR3 sequences, approximately 49% of them seen just once. The material sequenced was blood. These receptors were taken from a man aged 25 to 40 in good health.

This clonotype appeared many times. The chain carries TRBV25-1 and TRBJ2-7; D gene ambiguous. Germline V gene lookup returns CDR1 MGHDK and CDR2 SYGVNS. Trimming shortened V by 4 bases and J by 3 bases, and 10 bases separated the two germline ends. The CDR3 runs 13 residues. CDR3 DNA: TGTGCCAGCAGTGCGTTGGAAGACTACGAGCAGTACTTC. Amino acid sequence: CASSALEDYEQYF.

This clonotype was found a few times. The CDR3 loop reads CASSRAALLRQGAQSNQPQHF. CDR3 sequence (DNA): TGTGCCAGCAGCCGCGCGGCATTACTGCGTCAGGGGGCGCAGTCAAATCAGCCCCAGCATTTT. The V gene is TRBV3-1, the J gene TRBJ1-5, with TRBD1 matching over 8 bases. V was pared by 4 bases and J by 4 bases, with 24 bases of the junction left unmatched. Germline V gene lookup returns CDR1 LGHDT and CDR2 YNNKEL (reference sequence). The CDR3 contains 21 residues.

CDR3 coding DNA: TGCAGTGCGGGCTTAGCGGGGTCCCATACGCAGTATTTT. Translation gives CSAGLAGSHTQYF. The chain joins TRBV20-1 to TRBJ2-3; TRBD2 aligns across 8 bases. The V gene's germline CDR1 is DFQATT and CDR2 SNEGSKA (reference sequence). Unmatched junction bases numbered 9, after V lost 6 bases and J lost 7 bases. The CDR3 covers 13 residues.

This clonotype was seen a few times. The rearrangement links TRBV6-5 to TRBJ2-1; D call uncertain. The germline V gene has CDR1 MNHEY and CDR2 SVGAGI. This CDR3 has 15 amino acids. Trimming stripped 2 bases from V and 3 bases from J, with 11 bases between. The CDR3 region is CASSYAGQVYNEQFF. The DNA for the CDR3 is TGTGCCAGCAGTTACGCTGGGCAGGTCTACAATGAGCAGTTCTTC.

The chain is built from TRBV19 and TRBJ2-3, with D possibly TRBD2 on 7 matching bases. The CDR3 consists of 16 residues. Trimming stripped 5 bases from V and 0 bases from J, with 15 bases between. CDR1 and CDR2 from the germline V gene are LNHDA and SQIVND (reference sequence). Here the CDR3 DNA reads TGTGCCAGTAGTCCCCGGGGGGCTAACAGCACAGATACGCAGTATTTT. Amino acid sequence: CASSPRGANSTDTQYF.

The V call is TRBV2, the J call TRBJ2-2; D may be TRBD2 (6 bases). Germline CDR1 and CDR2: SNHLY and FYNNEI. The V gene lost 7 bases and the J gene lost 2 bases, with 11 bases spanning the gap. This CDR3 is built from 14 residues. Here the CDR3 reads CASIRDSNTGELFF. The DNA for the CDR3 is TGTGCCAGCATCCGGGACTCCAACACCGGGGAGCTGTTTTTT.

The gene calls are TRBV12-3 or TRBV12-4 and TRBJ2-2; the D is unclear. This CDR3 is 13 amino acids long. Trimming took off 6 bases at V and 6 bases at J, with 11 bases between the two ends. CDR3 coding DNA: TGTGCCAGCAGCCCCGGTTTGGCCGGGGAGCTGTTTTTT. It is translated as CASSPGLAGELFF.

This clonotype was seen more than once but under ten times. The chain is built from TRBV7-2 and TRBJ1-6; 10 nucleotides line up with TRBD1. The CDR3 extends over 16 amino acids. Unmatched junction bases numbered 4, after V lost 2 bases and J lost 6 bases. Germline-derived CDR1 and CDR2 are SGHTA and FQGNSA. DNA for the CDR3: TGTGCCAGCAGCTTAAGACAGGGGGCAAGTAATTCACCCCTCCACTTT. Its protein is CASSLRQGASNSPLHF. Supplemented by reference TRBV7-2 and TRBJ1-6, the full variable domain reads GAGVSQSPSNKVTEKGKDVELRCDPISGHTALYWYRQSLGQGLEFLIYFQGNSAPDKSGLPSDRFSAERTGGSVSTLTIQRTQQEDSAVYLCASSLRQGASNSPLHFGNGTRLTVT.